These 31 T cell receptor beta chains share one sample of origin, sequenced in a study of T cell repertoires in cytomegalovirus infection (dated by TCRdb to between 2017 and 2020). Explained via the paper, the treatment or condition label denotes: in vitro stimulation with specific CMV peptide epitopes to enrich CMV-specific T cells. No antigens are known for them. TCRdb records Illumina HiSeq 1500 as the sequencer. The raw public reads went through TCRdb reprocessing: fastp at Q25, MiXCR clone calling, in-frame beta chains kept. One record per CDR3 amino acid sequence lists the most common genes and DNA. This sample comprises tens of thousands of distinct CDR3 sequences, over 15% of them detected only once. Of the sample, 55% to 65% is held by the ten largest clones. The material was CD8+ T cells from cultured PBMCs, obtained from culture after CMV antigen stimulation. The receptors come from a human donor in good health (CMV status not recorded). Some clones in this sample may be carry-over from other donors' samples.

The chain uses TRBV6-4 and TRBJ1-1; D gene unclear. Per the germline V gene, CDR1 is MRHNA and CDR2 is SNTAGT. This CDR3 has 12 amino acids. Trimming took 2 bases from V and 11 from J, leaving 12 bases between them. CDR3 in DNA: TGTGCCAGCAGTGACGGCTCAGATCGGGCTTTCTTT. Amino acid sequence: CASSDGSDRAFF.

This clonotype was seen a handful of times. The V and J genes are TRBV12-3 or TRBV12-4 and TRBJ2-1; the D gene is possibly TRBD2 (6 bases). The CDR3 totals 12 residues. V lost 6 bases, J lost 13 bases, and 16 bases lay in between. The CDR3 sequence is CASSQGTPHQFF. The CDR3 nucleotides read TGTGCCAGCAGCCAAGGGACTCCTCACCAGTTCTTC.

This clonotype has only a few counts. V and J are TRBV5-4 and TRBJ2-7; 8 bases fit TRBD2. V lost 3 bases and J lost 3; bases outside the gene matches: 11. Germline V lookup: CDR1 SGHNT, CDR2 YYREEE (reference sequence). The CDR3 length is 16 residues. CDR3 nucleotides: TGTGCCAGCAGCTCCCAAGCGGGGGACGTCCTCTACGAGCAGTACTTC. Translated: CASSSQAGDVLYEQYF.

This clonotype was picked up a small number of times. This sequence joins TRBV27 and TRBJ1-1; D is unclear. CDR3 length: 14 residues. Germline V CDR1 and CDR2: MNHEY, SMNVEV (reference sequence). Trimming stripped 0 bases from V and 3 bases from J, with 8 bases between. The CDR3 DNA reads TGTGCCAGCAGTTTATCGACGGCCTACACTGAAGCTTTCTTT. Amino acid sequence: CASSLSTAYTEAFF.

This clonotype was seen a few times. Written as DNA, the CDR3 is TGTGCCAGCAGCTTGGCCCCCCGGGGTCAGCCCCAGCATTTT. Residues: CASSLAPRGQPQHF. The V and J genes are TRBV5-4 and TRBJ1-5; D gene unclear. V lost 0 bases and J 6 bases, leaving 10 bases between the germline ends. The CDR3 is 14 amino acids. CDR1 SGHNT and CDR2 YYREEE come from the germline V gene (reference sequence). Together with reference TRBV5-4 and TRBJ1-5, the CDR3 gives the full variable domain: ETGVTQSPTHLIKTRGQQVTLRCSSQSGHNTVSWYQQALGQGPQFIFQYYREEENGRGNFPPRFSGLQFPNYSSELNVNALELDDSALYLCASSLAPRGQPQHFGDGTRLSIL.

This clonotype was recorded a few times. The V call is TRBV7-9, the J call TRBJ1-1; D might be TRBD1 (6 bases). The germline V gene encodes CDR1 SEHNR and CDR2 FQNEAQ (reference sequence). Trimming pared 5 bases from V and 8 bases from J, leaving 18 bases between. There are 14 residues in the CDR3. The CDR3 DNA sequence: TGTGCCAGCAGCAACGTCCTTGGGACAAAAGAAGCTTTCTTT. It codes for CASSNVLGTKEAFF. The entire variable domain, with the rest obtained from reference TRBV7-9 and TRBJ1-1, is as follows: DTGVSQNPRHKITKRGQNVTFRCDPISEHNRLYWYRQTLGQGPEFLTYFQNEAQLEKSRLLSDRFSAERPKGSFSTLEIQRTEQGDSAMYLCASSNVLGTKEAFFGQGTRLTVV.

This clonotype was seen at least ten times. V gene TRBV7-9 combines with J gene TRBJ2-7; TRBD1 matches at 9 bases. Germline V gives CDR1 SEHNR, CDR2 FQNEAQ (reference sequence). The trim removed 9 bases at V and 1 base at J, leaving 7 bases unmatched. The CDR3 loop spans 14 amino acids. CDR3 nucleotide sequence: TGTGCCAGTTCCCGGGACAGGGTTTCCTACGAGCAGTACTTC. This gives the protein CASSRDRVSYEQYF.

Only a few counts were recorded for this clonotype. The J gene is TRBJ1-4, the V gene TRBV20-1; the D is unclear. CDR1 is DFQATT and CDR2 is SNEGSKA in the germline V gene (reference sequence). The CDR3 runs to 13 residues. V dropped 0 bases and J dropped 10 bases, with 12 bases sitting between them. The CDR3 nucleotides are TGCAGTGCTAGAGATAAGGACGGGCGAAAACTGTTTTTT. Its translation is CSARDKDGRKLFF.

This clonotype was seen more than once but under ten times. This CDR3 is CASQGTYNEQFF. In DNA form, the CDR3 reads TGTGCCAGTCAGGGGACATACAATGAGCAGTTCTTC. The V call is TRBV2, the J call TRBJ2-1, with D possibly matching TRBD1 (6 bases). V was pared by 9 bases and J by 4 bases, with 10 bases between. The CDR3 spans 12 residues. Germline V gene sequence: CDR1 SNHLY, CDR2 FYNNEI.

In nucleotides, the CDR3 is TGTGCCAGCAGTCCCCCTGAGACAGGGCCAACCTACGAGCAGTACTTC. This encodes CASSPPETGPTYEQYF. The chain employs TRBV6-2 or TRBV6-3 and TRBJ2-7; 7 bases line up with TRBD1. Germline V lookup: CDR1 MNHEY, CDR2 SVGEGT. This CDR3 comprises 16 residues. After removal of 5 bases from V and 2 bases from J, the junction contained 12 bases not matched to a gene.

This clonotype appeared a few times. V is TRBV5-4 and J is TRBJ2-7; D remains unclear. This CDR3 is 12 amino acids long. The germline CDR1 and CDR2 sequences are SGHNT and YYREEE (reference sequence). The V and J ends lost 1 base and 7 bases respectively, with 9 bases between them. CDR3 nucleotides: TGTGCCAGCAGCTTGATCCTGGGTGAGCAGTACTTC. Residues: CASSLILGEQYF.

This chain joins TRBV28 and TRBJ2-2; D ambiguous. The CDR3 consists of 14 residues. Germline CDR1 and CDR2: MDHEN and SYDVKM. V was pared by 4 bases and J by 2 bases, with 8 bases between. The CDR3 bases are TGTGCCAGCAGTTATCCAGCTAACACCGGGGAGCTGTTTTTT. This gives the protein CASSYPANTGELFF.

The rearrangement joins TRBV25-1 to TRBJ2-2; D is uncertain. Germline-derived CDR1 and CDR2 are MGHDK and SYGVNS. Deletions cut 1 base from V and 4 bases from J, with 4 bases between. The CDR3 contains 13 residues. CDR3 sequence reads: CASSEFGTGELFF. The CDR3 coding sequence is TGTGCCAGCAGTGAATTTGGCACCGGGGAGCTGTTTTTT. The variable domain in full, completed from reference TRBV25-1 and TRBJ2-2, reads EADIYQTPRYLVIGTGKKITLECSQTMGHDKMYWYQQDPGMELHLIHYSYGVNSTEKGDLSSESTVSRIRTEHFPLTLESARPSHTSQYLCASSEFGTGELFFGEGSRLTVL.

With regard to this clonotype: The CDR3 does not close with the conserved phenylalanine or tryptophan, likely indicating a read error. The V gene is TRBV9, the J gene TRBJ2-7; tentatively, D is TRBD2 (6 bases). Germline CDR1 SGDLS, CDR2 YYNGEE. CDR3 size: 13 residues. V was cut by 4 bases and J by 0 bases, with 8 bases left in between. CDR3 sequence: CASSPRDSYEQYL. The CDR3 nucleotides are TGTGCCAGCAGCCCGCGGGACTCCTACGAGCAGTACCTC.

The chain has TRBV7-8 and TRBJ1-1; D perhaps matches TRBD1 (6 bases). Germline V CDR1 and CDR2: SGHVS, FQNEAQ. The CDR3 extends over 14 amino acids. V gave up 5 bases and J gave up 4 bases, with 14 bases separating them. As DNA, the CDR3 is TGTGCCAGCAGCCCGGGGGCGAGGGGCACTGAAGCTTTCTTT. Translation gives CASSPGARGTEAFF. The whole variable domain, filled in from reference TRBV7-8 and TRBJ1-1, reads GAGVSQSPRYKVAKRGQDVALRCDPISGHVSLFWYQQALGQGPEFLTYFQNEAQLDKSGLPSDRFFAERPEGSVSTLKIQRTQQEDSAVYLCASSPGARGTEAFFGQGTRLTVV.

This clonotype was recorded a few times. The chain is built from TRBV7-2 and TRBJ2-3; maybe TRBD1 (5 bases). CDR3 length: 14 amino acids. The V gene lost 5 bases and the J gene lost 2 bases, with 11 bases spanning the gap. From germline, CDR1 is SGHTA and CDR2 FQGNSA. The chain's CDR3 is CASSPQGYTDTQYF. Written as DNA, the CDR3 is TGTGCCAGCAGCCCCCAGGGATACACAGATACGCAGTATTTT.

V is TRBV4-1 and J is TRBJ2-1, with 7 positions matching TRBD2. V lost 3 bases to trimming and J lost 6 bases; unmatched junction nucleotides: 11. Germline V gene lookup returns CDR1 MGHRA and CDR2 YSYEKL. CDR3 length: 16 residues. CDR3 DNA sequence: TGCGCCAGCAGCCAGGACCCCAGCGGGACGTCCAATGAGCAGTTCTTC. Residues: CASSQDPSGTSNEQFF.

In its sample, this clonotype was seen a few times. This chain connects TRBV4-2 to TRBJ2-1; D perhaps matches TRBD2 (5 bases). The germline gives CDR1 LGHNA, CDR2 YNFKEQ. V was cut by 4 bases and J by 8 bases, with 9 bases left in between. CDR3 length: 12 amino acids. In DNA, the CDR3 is TGTGCCAGCAGCCCGGGATACGATGAGCAGTTCTTC. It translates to CASSPGYDEQFF.

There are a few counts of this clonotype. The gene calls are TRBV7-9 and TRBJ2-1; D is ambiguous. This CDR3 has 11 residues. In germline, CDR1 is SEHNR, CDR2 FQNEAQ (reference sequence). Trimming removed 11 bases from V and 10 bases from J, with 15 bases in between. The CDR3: CAASMGAEQFF. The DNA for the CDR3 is TGTGCCGCCTCCATGGGCGCCGAGCAGTTCTTC.

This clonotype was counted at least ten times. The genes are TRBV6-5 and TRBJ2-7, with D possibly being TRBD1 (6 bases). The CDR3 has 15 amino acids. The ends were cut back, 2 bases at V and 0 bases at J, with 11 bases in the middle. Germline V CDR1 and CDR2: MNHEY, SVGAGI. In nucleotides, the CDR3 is TGTGCCAGCAGTTACGGGACACCTCTCTCCTACGAGCAGTACTTC. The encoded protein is CASSYGTPLSYEQYF.

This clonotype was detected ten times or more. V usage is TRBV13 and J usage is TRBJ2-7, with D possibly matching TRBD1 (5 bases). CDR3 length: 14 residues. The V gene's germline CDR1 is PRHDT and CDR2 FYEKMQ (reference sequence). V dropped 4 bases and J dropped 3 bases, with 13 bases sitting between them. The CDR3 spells CASSSTVIGYEQYF. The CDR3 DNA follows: TGTGCCAGCAGCTCGACAGTAATTGGCTACGAGCAGTACTTC.

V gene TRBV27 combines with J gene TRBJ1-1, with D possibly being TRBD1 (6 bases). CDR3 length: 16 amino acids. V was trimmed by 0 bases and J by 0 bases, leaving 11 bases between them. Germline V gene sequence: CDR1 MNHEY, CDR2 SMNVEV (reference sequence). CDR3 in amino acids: CASSLSQGLVNTEAFF. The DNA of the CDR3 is TGTGCCAGCAGTTTATCGCAGGGGTTGGTGAACACTGAAGCTTTCTTT.

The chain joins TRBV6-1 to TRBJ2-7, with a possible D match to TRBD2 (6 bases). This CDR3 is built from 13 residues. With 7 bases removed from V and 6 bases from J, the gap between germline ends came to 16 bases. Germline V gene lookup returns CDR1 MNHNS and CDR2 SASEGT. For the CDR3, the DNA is TGTGCCAGCAACCCATTATTGGGAGGCGAGCAGTACTTC. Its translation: CASNPLLGGEQYF.

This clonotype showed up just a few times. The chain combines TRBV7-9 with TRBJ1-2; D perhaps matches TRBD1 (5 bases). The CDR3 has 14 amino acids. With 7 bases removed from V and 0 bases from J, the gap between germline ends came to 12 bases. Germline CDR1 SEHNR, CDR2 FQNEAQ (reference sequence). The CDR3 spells CASTVGTANYGYTF. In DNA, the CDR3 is TGTGCCAGCACGGTTGGGACGGCTAACTATGGCTACACCTTC.

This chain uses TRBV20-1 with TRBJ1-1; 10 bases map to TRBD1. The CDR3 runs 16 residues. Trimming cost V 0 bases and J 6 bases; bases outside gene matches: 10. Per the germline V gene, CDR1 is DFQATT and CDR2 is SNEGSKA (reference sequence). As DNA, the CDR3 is TGCAGTGCTAGAGACCTGGACAGGGGGAAGAATTCTGAAGCTTTCTTT. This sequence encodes CSARDLDRGKNSEAFF.

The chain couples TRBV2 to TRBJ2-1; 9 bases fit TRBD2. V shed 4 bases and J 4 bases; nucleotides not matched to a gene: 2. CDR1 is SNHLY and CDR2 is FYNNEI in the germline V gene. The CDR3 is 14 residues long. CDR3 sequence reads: CASSGREGYNEQFF. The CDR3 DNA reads TGTGCCAGCAGTGGGCGGGAGGGTTACAATGAGCAGTTCTTC.

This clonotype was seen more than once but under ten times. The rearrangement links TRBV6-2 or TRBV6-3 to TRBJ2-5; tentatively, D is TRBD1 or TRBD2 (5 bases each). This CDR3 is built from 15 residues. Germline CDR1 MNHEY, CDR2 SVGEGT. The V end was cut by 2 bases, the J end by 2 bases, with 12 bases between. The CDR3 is CASSYEGPRQETQYF. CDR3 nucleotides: TGTGCCAGCAGTTACGAGGGACCCAGACAAGAGACCCAGTACTTC.

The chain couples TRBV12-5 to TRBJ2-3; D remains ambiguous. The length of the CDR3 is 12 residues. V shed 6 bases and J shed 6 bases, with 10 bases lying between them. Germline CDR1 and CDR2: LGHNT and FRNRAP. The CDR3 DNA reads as TGTGCTAGTGGCAAAACTTCGGATACGCAGTATTTT. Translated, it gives CASGKTSDTQYF.

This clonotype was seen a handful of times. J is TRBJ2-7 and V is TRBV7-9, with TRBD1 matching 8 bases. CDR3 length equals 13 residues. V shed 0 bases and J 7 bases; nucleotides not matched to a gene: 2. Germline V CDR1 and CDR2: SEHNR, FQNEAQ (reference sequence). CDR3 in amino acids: CASSLAGQEEQYF. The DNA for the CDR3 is TGTGCCAGCAGCTTAGCGGGACAGGAAGAGCAGTACTTC. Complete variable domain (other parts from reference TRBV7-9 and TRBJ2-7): DTGVSQNPRHKITKRGQNVTFRCDPISEHNRLYWYRQTLGQGPEFLTYFQNEAQLEKSRLLSDRFSAERPKGSFSTLEIQRTEQGDSAMYLCASSLAGQEEQYFGPGTRLTVT.

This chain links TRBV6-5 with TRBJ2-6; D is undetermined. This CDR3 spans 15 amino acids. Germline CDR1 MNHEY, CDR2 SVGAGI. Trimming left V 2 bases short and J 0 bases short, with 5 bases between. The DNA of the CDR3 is TGTGCCAGCAGTTACGGGGACTCTGGGGCCAACGTCCTGACTTTC. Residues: CASSYGDSGANVLTF.

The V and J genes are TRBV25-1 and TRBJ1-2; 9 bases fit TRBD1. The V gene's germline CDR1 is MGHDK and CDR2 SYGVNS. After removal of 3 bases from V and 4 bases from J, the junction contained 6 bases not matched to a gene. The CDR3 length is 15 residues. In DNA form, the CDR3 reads TGTGCCAGCAGTGATACAGGGGGCGAGAGCTATGGCTACACCTTC. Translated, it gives CASSDTGGESYGYTF.